These 27 T cell receptor beta chains originate from one sample sequenced in a study of blood T cells in healthy people across ages. Alongside a J-beta primer mix, a sample-barcoded 5' primer served in a second PCR lasting 7 to 11 cycles. TCRdb fed the 5' RACE reads into MiXCR, producing one record per CDR3 protein. The profile shows some 1,500,000 distinct CDR3 sequences, under 55% of them singletons. The sample taken for sequencing was blood. The source is a woman under 30 in good health.

This clonotype was observed a few times. CDR3 protein: CASSSTSGGDDNEQFF. Written as DNA, the CDR3 is TGTGCCAGCAGTTCGACTAGCGGGGGGGATGACAATGAGCAGTTCTTC. The V and J genes are TRBV6-5 and TRBJ2-1; 14 nucleotides match TRBD2. The germline V gene encodes CDR1 MNHEY and CDR2 SVGAGI. This CDR3 region has 16 residues. Germline trimming cut 4 bases from V and 5 bases from J; bases unmatched to any gene: 4.

This sequence joins TRBV7-3 and TRBJ2-6, with D hard to call. Germline values: CDR1 SGHTA, CDR2 FQGTGA. Trimming took off 3 bases at V and 4 bases at J, with 10 bases between the two ends. The CDR3 loop spans 15 amino acids. The CDR3 DNA sequence: TGTGCCAGCAGCTTCGGCTTTAGCGGGGCCAACGTCCTGACTTTC. Translation gives CASSFGFSGANVLTF.

There are a few counts of this clonotype. The V call is TRBV27, the J call TRBJ2-5; no clear D gene. The germline CDR1 and CDR2 sequences are MNHEY and SMNVEV (reference sequence). The CDR3 consists of 15 residues. V was shortened by 5 bases and J by 0 bases, with 13 bases between the two germline ends. The CDR3 bases are TGTGCCAGCAGTCCCCCTGGTGGGAACCAAGAGACCCAGTACTTC. It codes for CASSPPGGNQETQYF.

The chain carries TRBV13 and TRBJ2-5; D remains ambiguous. V was cut by 6 bases and J by 4 bases, with 18 bases left in between. CDR1 and CDR2 (germline): PRHDT, FYEKMQ (reference sequence). CDR3 length: 15 residues. As DNA, the CDR3 is TGTGCCAGCAGACATCAGAGGTTGGGCCGAGAGACCCAGTACTTC. Translated: CASRHQRLGRETQYF.

The sample holds many counts of this clonotype. V and J are TRBV4-2 and TRBJ1-2, with D tentatively TRBD1 (5 bases). CDR3 size: 15 residues. CDR1 LGHNA and CDR2 YNFKEQ come from the germline V gene. V was clipped by 5 bases and J by 3 bases, with 16 bases between them. CDR3: CASSSAGTFYYGYTF. The CDR3 DNA follows: TGTGCCAGCAGCTCCGCTGGGACTTTTTACTATGGCTACACCTTC.

The chain links TRBV20-1 to TRBJ2-1; the D is unclear. The CDR3 is 16 amino acids. The germline CDR1 and CDR2 sequences are DFQATT and SNEGSKA (reference sequence). Deletions cut 1 base from V and 0 bases from J, with 13 bases between. Here the CDR3 reads CSARGLSARSYNEQFF. The CDR3 nucleotides read TGCAGTGCTAGAGGTTTATCCGCCCGCTCCTACAATGAGCAGTTCTTC.

On this clonotype itself: At one boundary the junction diverges from the germline segment, which might be a read error. The V call is TRBV5-1, the J call TRBJ2-3; D may be TRBD2 (6 bases). The CDR3 length is 14 residues. Per the germline V gene, CDR1 is SGHRS and CDR2 is YFSETQ. For the CDR3, the DNA is TGCGCCGGCAGCTTGAGACGGGCGGGGGATACGCAGTATTTT. Protein product: CAGSLRRAGDTQYF.

The chain combines TRBV2 with TRBJ2-2; 9 nucleotides match TRBD1. This CDR3 comprises 16 residues. V was clipped by 5 bases and J by 4 bases; unmatched bases: 8. CDR1 and CDR2 from the germline V gene are SNHLY and FYNNEI. Written as DNA, the CDR3 is TGTGCCAGCAGTCTAAGGGACAGGGCGAGCACCGGGGAGCTGTTTTTT. As protein: CASSLRDRASTGELFF.

The rearrangement links TRBV7-2 to TRBJ2-5, with 7 positions matching TRBD2. The J call may be in error: the DNA end matches TRBJ2-7 better. The CDR3 is made up of 16 amino acids. Germline-derived CDR1 and CDR2 are SGHTA and FQGNSA. CDR3 region: CASSLGVASGILEQYF. The CDR3 coding sequence is TGTGCCAGCAGCTTAGGCGTAGCTAGCGGCATACTCGAGCAGTACTTC.

This clonotype has just a few counts. The gene calls are TRBV29-1 and TRBJ2-7; the match to TRBD1 covers 7 bases. The junction had 8 bases not matched to a gene; V was cut back by 6 bases and J by 6 bases. Germline-derived CDR1 and CDR2 are SQVTM and ANQGSEA. CDR3 length: 12 residues. The CDR3 coding sequence is TGCAGCGTGAATACAGGGGCAGGCGAGCAGTACTTC. Residues: CSVNTGAGEQYF.

This chain uses TRBV4-1 with TRBJ2-3; 8 bases match TRBD2. The germline V gene has CDR1 MGHRA and CDR2 YSYEKL. The trim removed 1 base at V and 2 bases at J, leaving 8 bases unmatched. The length of the CDR3 is 17 residues. The CDR3 protein is CASSQGPTSGYTDTQYF. CDR3 bases: TGCGCCAGCAGCCAAGGCCCTACTAGCGGATACACAGATACGCAGTATTTT.

On this clonotype: The junction departs from the called germline gene at one end, perhaps through a read error. The chain carries TRBV7-3 and TRBJ2-1; TRBD2 matches at 16 bases. Germline lookup yields CDR1 SGHTA and CDR2 FQGTGA. The CDR3 runs 18 residues. This CDR3 reads CASSYLGTSGRADNEQFF. The CDR3 nucleotides read TGTGCCAGTAGCTACCTTGGGACTAGCGGGAGGGCCGACAATGAGCAGTTCTTC. Full variable domain (rest looked up from reference TRBV7-3 and TRBJ2-1): GAGVSQTPSNKVTEKGKYVELRCDPISGHTALYWYRQSLGQGPEFLIYFQGTGAADDSGLPNDRFFAVRPEGSVSTLKIQRTERGDSAVYLCASSYLGTSGRADNEQFFGPGTRLTVL.

This clonotype was detected only a few times. CDR3 coding DNA: TGTGCCAGCAGTTTATCCTATACCGGGACAGGGAACAATCAGCCCCAGCATTTT. It yields the protein CASSLSYTGTGNNQPQHF. The V call is TRBV27, the J call TRBJ1-5; the match to TRBD1 covers 9 bases. Germline trimming cut 0 bases from V and 3 bases from J; bases unmatched to any gene: 9. The CDR3 is 18 residues long. CDR1 is MNHEY, CDR2 SMNVEV, per germline (reference sequence).

This chain connects TRBV20-1 to TRBJ2-7, with 7 bases aligning to TRBD2. Germline V gene lookup returns CDR1 DFQATT and CDR2 SNEGSKA (reference sequence). The CDR3 is 15 amino acids. V lost 4 bases and J lost 0; bases outside the gene matches: 9. The CDR3 protein is CSATAASGLSYEQYF. The CDR3 region has the DNA TGCAGTGCTACGGCCGCTAGCGGACTCTCCTACGAGCAGTACTTC.

This clonotype was recorded many times. The rearrangement uses TRBV29-1 and TRBJ1-5; no reliable D call. V was cut by 4 bases and J by 2 bases, with 9 bases left in between. CDR1 is SQVTM, CDR2 ANQGSEA, per germline. CDR3 size: 13 residues. DNA for the CDR3: TGCAGCGTTGGGGCAGGTGGCAATCAGCCCCAGCATTTT. Encoded protein: CSVGAGGNQPQHF.

V is TRBV2 and J is TRBJ2-3; no clear D. The CDR3 contains 13 residues. Germline V gene sequence: CDR1 SNHLY, CDR2 FYNNEI. V lost 3 bases to trimming and J lost 4 bases, with 8 bases between them. The CDR3 coding sequence is TGTGCCAGCAGTGAGGTAGAGCCAGATACGCAGTATTTT. It codes for CASSEVEPDTQYF.

CDR3 in DNA: TGTGCCAGCAGTGCGACAGGGCCCTACACTGAAGCTTTCTTT. Translated, it gives CASSATGPYTEAFF. The rearrangement joins TRBV6-2 or TRBV6-3 to TRBJ1-1, with 7 bases identical to TRBD1. The trim removed 5 bases at V and 3 bases at J, leaving 6 bases unmatched. Germline CDR1 reads MNHEY; CDR2 reads SVGEGT. The CDR3 covers 14 residues.

This chain joins TRBV2 and TRBJ1-2; no clear D gene. The CDR3 runs to 15 residues. The V gene's germline CDR1 is SNHLY and CDR2 FYNNEI. The V end was cut by 5 bases, the J end by 6 bases, with 19 bases between. The CDR3 reads CASSPREGGFNGYTF. Written as DNA, the CDR3 is TGTGCCAGCAGTCCAAGGGAGGGAGGGTTTAATGGCTACACCTTC.

This chain joins TRBV5-1 and TRBJ2-1, with D possibly being TRBD2 (6 bases). Between the trimmed V and J ends, which lost 0 bases and 8 bases, there was a span of 15 bases. CDR3 length: 15 amino acids. Germline V CDR1 and CDR2: SGHRS, YFSETQ. The CDR3 DNA reads as TGCGCCAGCAGCTTGGTTCGCGGGGATCTGGATGAGCAGTTCTTC. Amino acids: CASSLVRGDLDEQFF.

V gene TRBV28 combines with J gene TRBJ2-1; D might be TRBD2 (6 bases). The CDR3 totals 13 residues. Deletions cut 8 bases from V and 4 bases from J, with 12 bases between. CDR1 and CDR2 (germline): MDHEN, SYDVKM. This CDR3 reads CASFTGTYNEQFF. CDR3 nucleotides: TGTGCCAGCTTCACCGGGACTTACAATGAGCAGTTCTTC.

The chain couples TRBV3-1 to TRBJ2-5, with D possibly TRBD2 on 5 matching bases. Germline-derived CDR1 and CDR2 are LGHDT and YNNKEL (reference sequence). The CDR3 length is 16 residues. V lost 0 bases and J lost 2, with 13 bases in between. CDR3 coding DNA: TGTGCCAGCAGCCAAGATTTTAACCCGGGACAAGAGACCCAGTACTTC. Protein: CASSQDFNPGQETQYF.

This clonotype showed up just a few times. The V gene is TRBV7-2, the J gene TRBJ2-2; D is possibly TRBD2 (6 bases). The ends were cut back, 0 bases at V and 8 bases at J, with 13 bases in the middle. This CDR3 is built from 15 residues. Germline V gene data show CDR1 as SGHTA and CDR2 as FQGNSA. CDR3: CASSLAQLAGGELFF. The CDR3 nucleotides are TGTGCCAGCAGCTTAGCCCAACTAGCAGGAGGGGAGCTGTTTTTT.

The rearrangement links TRBV7-2 to TRBJ1-5; D may be TRBD1 (5 bases). Germline-derived CDR1 and CDR2 are SGHTA and FQGNSA. The V end lost 1 base, the J end lost 0 bases, and 13 bases lay between the germline ends. This CDR3 contains 17 residues. CDR3 in amino acids: CASSLGTGKISNQPQHF. CDR3 bases: TGTGCCAGCAGCTTAGGTACAGGAAAGATTAGCAATCAGCCCCAGCATTTT. The full variable domain, in which reference TRBV7-2 and TRBJ1-5 provide the parts outside the CDR3, is GAGVSQSPSNKVTEKGKDVELRCDPISGHTALYWYRQSLGQGLEFLIYFQGNSAPDKSGLPSDRFSAERTGGSVSTLTIQRTQQEDSAVYLCASSLGTGKISNQPQHFGDGTRLSIL.

This clonotype was detected only once. One junction end does not reproduce the germline sequence, and a read error may be involved. The chain carries TRBV7-3 and TRBJ2-3, with 8 bases identical to TRBD2. CDR3 length: 15 residues. From germline, CDR1 is SGHTA and CDR2 FQGTGA. The CDR3 DNA sequence: TGTGCCGGCAGCCGACTAGCGACTAGCACAGATACGCAGTATTTT. Protein: CAGSRLATSTDTQYF.

The chain recombines TRBV9 with TRBJ1-2; no clear D. This CDR3 is 15 amino acids long. Per the germline V gene, CDR1 is SGDLS and CDR2 is YYNGEE. The ends were cut back, 3 bases at V and 4 bases at J, with 16 bases in the middle. CDR3 sequence reads: CASSELTGHVYGYTF. CDR3 nucleotides: TGTGCCAGCAGCGAACTGACGGGCCACGTCTATGGCTACACCTTC. The full variable domain, rest sourced from reference TRBV9 and TRBJ1-2, is DSGVTQTPKHLITATGQRVTLRCSPRSGDLSVYWYQQSLDQGLQFLIQYYNGEERAKGNILERFSAQQFPDLHSELNLSSLELGDSALYFCASSELTGHVYGYTFGSGTRLTVV.

The chain combines TRBV20-1 with TRBJ2-5, with D perhaps matching TRBD1 or TRBD2 (5 bases each). This CDR3 has 15 residues. CDR1 is DFQATT and CDR2 is SNEGSKA in the germline V gene (reference sequence). The V and J ends lost 6 bases and 7 bases respectively, with 24 bases between them. As DNA, the CDR3 is TGCAGTGCCCTGGACATAGCGAAGGGTCTAGTGACCCAGTACTTC. Its translation: CSALDIAKGLVTQYF.

Comment on this clonotype: Its ends do not fully match the called genes, so a read error is possible. The V call is TRBV25-1, the J call TRBJ2-1, with D possibly called TRBD1 or TRBD2 (5 bases each). The J call is in doubt because the DNA end fits TRBJ2-7 better. CDR3 length: 17 amino acids. Looked up from germline, CDR1 is MGHDK and CDR2 is SYGVNS. The CDR3 here is CVSSETGQKLSYNEQYF. DNA of the CDR3: TGTGTCAGCAGTGAAACGGGGCAGAAACTTTCCTACAATGAGCAGTACTTC.